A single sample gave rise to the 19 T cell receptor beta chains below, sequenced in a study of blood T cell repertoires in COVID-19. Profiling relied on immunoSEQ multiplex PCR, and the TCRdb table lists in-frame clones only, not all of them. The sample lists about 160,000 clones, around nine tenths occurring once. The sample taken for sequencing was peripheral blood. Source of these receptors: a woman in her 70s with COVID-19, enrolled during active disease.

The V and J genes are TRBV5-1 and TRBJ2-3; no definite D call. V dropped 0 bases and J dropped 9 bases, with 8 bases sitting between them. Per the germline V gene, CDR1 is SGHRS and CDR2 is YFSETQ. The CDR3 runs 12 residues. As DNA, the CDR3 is TGCGCCAGCAGCTTGGATCAGTCAACGCAGTATTTT. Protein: CASSLDQSTQYF.

The CDR3 sequence is CASRLDNYGYTF. Here the CDR3 DNA reads TGCGCCAGCAGGCTTGACAATTATGGCTACACCTTC. The chain is built from TRBV5-1 and TRBJ1-2; no definite D call. CDR1 is SGHRS and CDR2 is YFSETQ in the germline V gene. CDR3 length equals 12 residues. V lost 5 bases, J lost 5 bases, and 10 bases lay in between.

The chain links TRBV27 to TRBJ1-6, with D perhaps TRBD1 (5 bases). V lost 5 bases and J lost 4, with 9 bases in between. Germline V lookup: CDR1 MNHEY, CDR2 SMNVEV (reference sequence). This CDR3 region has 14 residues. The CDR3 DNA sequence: TGTGCCAGCAGTCGGGACTTATATAATTCACCCCTCCACTTT. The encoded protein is CASSRDLYNSPLHF.

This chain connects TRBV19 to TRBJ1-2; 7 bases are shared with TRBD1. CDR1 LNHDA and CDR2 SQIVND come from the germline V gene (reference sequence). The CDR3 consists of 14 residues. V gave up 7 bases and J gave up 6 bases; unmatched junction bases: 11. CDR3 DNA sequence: TGTGCCAGTACCGAACCGGGACAGTGGGATGGCTACACCTTC. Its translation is CASTEPGQWDGYTF.

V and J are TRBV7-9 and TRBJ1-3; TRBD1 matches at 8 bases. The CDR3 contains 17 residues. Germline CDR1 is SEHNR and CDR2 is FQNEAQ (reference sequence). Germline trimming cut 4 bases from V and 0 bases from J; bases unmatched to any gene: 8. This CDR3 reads CASSSGQGQNSGNTIYF. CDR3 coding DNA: TGTGCCAGCAGCTCTGGACAGGGCCAAAACTCTGGAAACACCATATATTTT.

The CDR3 loop is CASSYADSYNEQFF. The CDR3 DNA reads TGTGCCAGCAGCTACGCCGACAGTTACAATGAGCAGTTCTTC. The gene calls are TRBV7-8 and TRBJ2-1, with D possibly being TRBD1 (5 bases). Trimming cost V 4 bases and J 4 bases, with 11 bases left between them. The V gene's germline CDR1 is SGHVS and CDR2 FQNEAQ. The CDR3 totals 14 residues. Filled out from reference TRBV7-8 and TRBJ2-1, the complete variable domain reads GAGVSQSPRYKVAKRGQDVALRCDPISGHVSLFWYQQALGQGPEFLTYFQNEAQLDKSGLPSDRFFAERPEGSVSTLKIQRTQQEDSAVYLCASSYADSYNEQFFGPGTRLTVL.

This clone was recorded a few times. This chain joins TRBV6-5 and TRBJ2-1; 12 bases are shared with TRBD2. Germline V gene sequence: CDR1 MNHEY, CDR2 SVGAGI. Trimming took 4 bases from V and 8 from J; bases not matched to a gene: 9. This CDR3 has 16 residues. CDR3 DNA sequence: TGTGCCAGCAGTTCGGCCGGACTAGCGGGGAAGCATGAGCAGTTCTTC. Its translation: CASSSAGLAGKHEQFF.

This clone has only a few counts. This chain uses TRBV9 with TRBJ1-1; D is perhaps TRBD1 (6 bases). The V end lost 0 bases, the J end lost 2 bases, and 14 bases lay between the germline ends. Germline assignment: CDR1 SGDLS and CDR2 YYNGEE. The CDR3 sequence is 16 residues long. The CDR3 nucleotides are TGTGCCAGCAGCGTAGAGCCGGGACACATTAACACTGAAGCTTTCTTT. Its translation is CASSVEPGHINTEAFF.

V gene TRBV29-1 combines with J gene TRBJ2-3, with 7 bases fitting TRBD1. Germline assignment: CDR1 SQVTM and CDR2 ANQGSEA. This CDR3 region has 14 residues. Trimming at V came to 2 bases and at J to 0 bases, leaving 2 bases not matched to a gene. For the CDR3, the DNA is TGCAGCGTTGAAAAGGGGGCGAGCACAGATACGCAGTATTTT. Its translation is CSVEKGASTDTQYF.

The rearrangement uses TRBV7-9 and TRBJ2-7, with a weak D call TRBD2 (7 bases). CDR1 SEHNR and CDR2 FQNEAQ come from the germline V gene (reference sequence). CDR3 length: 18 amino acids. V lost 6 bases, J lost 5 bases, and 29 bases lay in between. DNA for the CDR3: TGTGCCAGCAGTATAAATCGCTTCGAAGGGGGGGTTAGCCACGAGCAGTACTTC. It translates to CASSINRFEGGVSHEQYF.

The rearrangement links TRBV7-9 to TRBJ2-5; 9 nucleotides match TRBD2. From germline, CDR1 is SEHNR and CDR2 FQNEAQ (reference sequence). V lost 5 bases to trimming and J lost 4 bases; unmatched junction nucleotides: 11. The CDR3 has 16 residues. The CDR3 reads CASSTGDGTSLETQYF. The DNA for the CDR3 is TGTGCCAGCAGCACGGGGGATGGGACTAGCTTAGAGACCCAGTACTTC. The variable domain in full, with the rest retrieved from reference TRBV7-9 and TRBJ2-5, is DTGVSQNPRHKITKRGQNVTFRCDPISEHNRLYWYRQTLGQGPEFLTYFQNEAQLEKSRLLSDRFSAERPKGSFSTLEIQRTEQGDSAMYLCASSTGDGTSLETQYFGPGTRLLVL.

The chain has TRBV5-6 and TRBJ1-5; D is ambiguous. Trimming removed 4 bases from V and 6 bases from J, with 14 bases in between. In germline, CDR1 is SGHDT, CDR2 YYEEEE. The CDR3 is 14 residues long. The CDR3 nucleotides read TGTGCCAGCAGCCCTAGGGCCCGGGGTCAGCCCCAGCATTTT. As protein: CASSPRARGQPQHF.

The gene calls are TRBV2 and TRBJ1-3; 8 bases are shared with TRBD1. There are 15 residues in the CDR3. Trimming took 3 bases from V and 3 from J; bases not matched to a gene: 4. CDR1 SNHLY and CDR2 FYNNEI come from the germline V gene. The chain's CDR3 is CASSEQGAHGNTIYF. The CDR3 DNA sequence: TGTGCCAGCAGTGAGCAGGGGGCGCATGGAAACACCATATATTTT.

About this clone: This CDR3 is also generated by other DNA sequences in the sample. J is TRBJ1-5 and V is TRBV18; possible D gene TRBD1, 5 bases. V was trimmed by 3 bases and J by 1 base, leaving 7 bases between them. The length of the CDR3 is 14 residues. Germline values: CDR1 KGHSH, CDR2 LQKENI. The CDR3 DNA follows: TGTGCCAGCTCACCCGACAGAAGCAATCAGCCCCAGCATTTT. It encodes CASSPDRSNQPQHF.

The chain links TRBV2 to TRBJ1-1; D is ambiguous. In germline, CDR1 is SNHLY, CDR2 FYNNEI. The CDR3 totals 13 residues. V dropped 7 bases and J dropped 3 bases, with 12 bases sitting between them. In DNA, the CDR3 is TGTGCCAGCACAGAGCGGTCGTACACTGAAGCTTTCTTT. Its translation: CASTERSYTEAFF.

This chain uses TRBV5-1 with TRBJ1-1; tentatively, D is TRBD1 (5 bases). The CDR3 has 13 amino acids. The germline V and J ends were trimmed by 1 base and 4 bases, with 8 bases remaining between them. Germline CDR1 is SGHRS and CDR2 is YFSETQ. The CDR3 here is CASSLLGGTEAFF. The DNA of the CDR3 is TGCGCCAGCAGCTTGTTGGGGGGCACTGAAGCTTTCTTT.

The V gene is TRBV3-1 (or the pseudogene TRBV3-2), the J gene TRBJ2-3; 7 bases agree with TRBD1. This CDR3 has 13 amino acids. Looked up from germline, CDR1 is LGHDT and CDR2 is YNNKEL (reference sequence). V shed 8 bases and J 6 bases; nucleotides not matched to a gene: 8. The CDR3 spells CASATGVGDTQYF. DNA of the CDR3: TGTGCCAGCGCAACAGGGGTGGGGGATACGCAGTATTTT.

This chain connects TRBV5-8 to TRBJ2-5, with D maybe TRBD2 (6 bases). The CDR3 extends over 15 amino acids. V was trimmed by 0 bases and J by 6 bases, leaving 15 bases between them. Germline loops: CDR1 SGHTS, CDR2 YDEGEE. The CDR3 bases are TGTGCCAGCAGCTTGGGTTGGGGCGGGATTAAGACCCAGTACTTC. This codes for CASSLGWGGIKTQYF.

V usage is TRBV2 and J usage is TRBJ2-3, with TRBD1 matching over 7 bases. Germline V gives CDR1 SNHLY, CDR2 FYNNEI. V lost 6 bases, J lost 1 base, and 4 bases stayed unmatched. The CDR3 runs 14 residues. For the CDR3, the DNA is TGTGCCAGCAGGAGACAGGGTGGCACAGATACGCAGTATTTT. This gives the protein CASRRQGGTDTQYF.